These 20 T cell receptor beta chains share one sample of origin, sequenced in a study of glioma-infiltrating T cells. The iRepertoire nested amplicon-rescue multiplex PCR amplified TCR alpha and beta CDR3s from RNA. TCRdb re-analysed the multiplex PCR reads in MiXCR, keeping a single row per CDR3 protein. Among about 110,000 distinct CDR3 sequences listed, 20% to 25% were seen once. Material: glioma tissue, nonneoplastic brain tissue, or PBMCs (not recorded which). All receptors derive from a human donor with low-grade glioma or glioblastoma, undergoing nonglioma brain surgery, or in good health (not recorded which).

This chain joins TRBV6-9 and TRBJ2-1; 7 positions agree with TRBD2. Germline V gene data show CDR1 as MNHGY and CDR2 as SVAAGI. This CDR3 is 15 amino acids long. The CDR3 DNA reads TGTGCAAGAAGTTTAGCGGGTGGGCCCTACAATGAGCAGTTCTTC. Its translation: CARSLAGGPYNEQFF.

In this sample, this clonotype turned up many times. The V and J genes are TRBV28 and TRBJ1-5, with D possibly matching TRBD1 (5 bases). This CDR3 has 14 residues. Trimming pared 7 bases from V and 10 bases from J, leaving 20 bases between. Per germline, CDR1 MDHEN and CDR2 SYDVKM. This CDR3 reads CASNPGQSSKPQHF. Written as DNA, the CDR3 is TGTGCCAGCAACCCGGGGCAGTCAAGTAAACCCCAGCATTTT.

The chain carries TRBV9 and TRBJ1-3; maybe TRBD1 (5 bases). The CDR3 is 17 residues long. Germline-derived CDR1 and CDR2 are SGDLS and YYNGEE. With 3 bases removed from V and 0 bases from J, the gap between germline ends came to 16 bases. This CDR3 reads CASSDWDGRSSGNTIYF. CDR3 bases: TGTGCCAGCAGCGACTGGGACGGCCGGAGCTCTGGAAACACCATATATTTT.

This clonotype was counted once. This may be a read error: a much more frequent sequence differs by one nucleotide. V is TRBV4-1 and J is TRBJ2-7; no clear D gene. The length of the CDR3 is 14 residues. V was pared by 0 bases and J by 1 base, with 7 bases between. CDR1 and CDR2 from the germline V gene are MGHRA and YSYEKL. DNA of the CDR3: TGCGCCAGCAGCCAAGAGAAAGGTTCCTACGAGCAGTACTTC. This sequence encodes CASSQEKGSYEQYF.

This clonotype was seen at least ten times. The gene calls are TRBV5-4 and TRBJ2-1; 10 positions match TRBD2. CDR1 and CDR2 from the germline V gene are SGHNT and YYREEE (reference sequence). V gave up 2 bases and J gave up 6 bases; unmatched junction bases: 5. The CDR3 has 15 residues. The CDR3 loop is CASSFRTSGLNEQFF. CDR3 sequence (DNA): TGTGCCAGCAGCTTCAGGACTAGCGGACTCAATGAGCAGTTCTTC.

In this sample, this clonotype turned up many times. This chain links TRBV18 with TRBJ1-5; the D gene is possibly TRBD1 (5 bases). Germline assignment: CDR1 KGHSH and CDR2 LQKENI. The CDR3 has 16 amino acids. Trimming removed 3 bases at V and 2 bases at J, with 14 bases between. CDR3 sequence (DNA): TGTGCCAGCTCACCTGGGGGAGGGTTCGGCAATCAGCCCCAGCATTTT. Translation gives CASSPGGGFGNQPQHF.

This rearrangement joins TRBV9 to TRBJ2-7; the match to TRBD2 covers 8 bases. CDR3 size: 13 residues. V dropped 0 bases and J dropped 7; count of bases not matched to a gene: 3. Germline CDR1 and CDR2: SGDLS and YYNGEE. The CDR3 DNA reads TGTGCCAGCAGCGTAGATGCGGGAGGAGAGCAGTACTTC. Its translation is CASSVDAGGEQYF. Full variable domain (rest looked up from reference TRBV9 and TRBJ2-7): DSGVTQTPKHLITATGQRVTLRCSPRSGDLSVYWYQQSLDQGLQFLIQYYNGEERAKGNILERFSAQQFPDLHSELNLSSLELGDSALYFCASSVDAGGEQYFGPGTRLTVT.

Turning to this clonotype: This could be a read error, since a much larger clone is one nucleotide away. The chain uses TRBV10-3 and TRBJ1-1; D gene ambiguous. This CDR3 spans 13 amino acids. From germline, CDR1 is ENHRY and CDR2 SYGVKD. CDR3 amino acids: CAISESSDTKAFF. The CDR3 region has the DNA TGTGCCATCAGTGAGTCGTCAGACACTAAAGCTTTCTTT.

The chain uses TRBV5-1 and TRBJ1-4, with 7 bases fitting TRBD1. V shed 0 bases, J shed 12 bases, and the junction held 23 bases outside the gene matches. Germline-derived CDR1 and CDR2 are SGHRS and YFSETQ. This CDR3 comprises 19 residues. The chain's CDR3 is CASSLGQDRQILTTRELFF. The CDR3 DNA reads TGCGCCAGCAGCTTGGGACAGGACAGGCAGATTCTCACAACTCGGGAACTGTTTTTT.

This clonotype turned up a few times. The chain carries TRBV4-1 and TRBJ2-2; D is perhaps TRBD1 or TRBD2 (8 bases each). Germline V lookup: CDR1 MGHRA, CDR2 YSYEKL. This CDR3 has 18 residues. Trimming shortened V by 2 bases and J by 4 bases, and 20 bases separated the two germline ends. Here the CDR3 DNA reads TGCGCCAGCAGCCAATCCCGCGGGGGGACAGGCACCACCGGGGAGCTGTTTTTT. It specifies CASSQSRGGTGTTGELFF.

Concerning this clonotype itself: A junction boundary mismatches the germline segment, possibly from a read error. This chain joins TRBV6-6 and TRBJ2-3, with 7 bases fitting TRBD1. The CDR3 spans 10 residues. From germline, CDR1 is MNHNY and CDR2 SVGAGI (reference sequence). The CDR3 spells CSSAGGTQYF. The CDR3 nucleotides are TGTTCCAGTGCAGGGGGAACGCAGTATTTT.

This rearrangement joins TRBV5-1 to TRBJ2-7, with D maybe TRBD1 (6 bases). Trimming shortened V by 4 bases and J by 0 bases, and 17 bases separated the two germline ends. Germline CDR1 and CDR2: SGHRS and YFSETQ. This CDR3 comprises 16 residues. As DNA, the CDR3 is TGCGCCAGCAGCCCAGAAACAGGGCTTAGCTCCTACGAGCAGTACTTC. Its protein product is CASSPETGLSSYEQYF. Full variable domain (remainder filled in from reference TRBV5-1 and TRBJ2-7): KAGVTQTPRYLIKTRGQQVTLSCSPISGHRSVSWYQQTPGQGLQFLFEYFSETQRNKGNFPGRFSGRQFSNSRSEMNVSTLELGDSALYLCASSPETGLSSYEQYFGPGTRLTVT.

In regard to this clonotype: At one end the junction does not follow the germline gene, possibly because of a read error. The chain carries TRBV20-1 and TRBJ1-3, with TRBD1 as a possible D gene (6 bases). Germline V gene data show CDR1 as DFQATT and CDR2 as SNEGSKA (reference sequence). The CDR3 loop spans 13 amino acids. The CDR3 DNA reads as TGCAGTGCTAGAGGACAGGTCGTAAACATCATATATTTT. This gives the protein CSARGQVVNIIYF.

Concerning this clonotype itself: This could be a read error, since a much larger clone is one nucleotide away. This sequence joins TRBV20-1 and TRBJ2-3, with TRBD2 matching over 9 bases. Germline lookup yields CDR1 DFQATT and CDR2 SNEGSKA (reference sequence). CDR3 length: 15 amino acids. CDR3 sequence (DNA): TGCAGTGCTAGAGACGCGGGAGGGCCGGGAGATACGAAGTATTTT. As protein: CSARDAGGPGDTKYF.

This clonotype has a handful of counts. The chain links TRBV9 to TRBJ2-5; D is ambiguous. CDR3 length: 12 amino acids. The germline V gene encodes CDR1 SGDLS and CDR2 YYNGEE. V was pared by 1 base and J by 4 bases, with 5 bases between. Here the CDR3 reads CASSVFGETQYF. CDR3 DNA: TGTGCCAGCAGCGTATTTGGAGAGACCCAGTACTTC.

This clonotype has at least ten counts. This chain links TRBV18 with TRBJ1-2; D gene ambiguous. The CDR3 is 13 amino acids. Germline CDR1 reads KGHSH; CDR2 reads LQKENI. The V end lost 0 bases, the J end lost 5 bases, and 7 bases lay between the germline ends. The CDR3 coding sequence is TGTGCCAGCTCACCACCAATACAGTATGGCTACACCTTC. Its protein product is CASSPPIQYGYTF.

This clonotype occurred many times. This chain joins TRBV6-1 and TRBJ1-5; D is possibly TRBD1 (5 bases). Germline-derived CDR1 and CDR2 are MNHNS and SASEGT. V was trimmed by 4 bases and J by 6 bases, leaving 16 bases between them. The CDR3 has 15 residues. In nucleotides, the CDR3 is TGTGCCAGCAGTGGCGAGGGGTTTTTAGGTCAGCCCCAGCATTTT. It yields the protein CASSGEGFLGQPQHF.

To note about this clonotype: A much larger clone is a single base away; this may be a read error. V and J are TRBV4-2 and TRBJ2-1; 13 bases line up with TRBD2. From germline, CDR1 is LGHNA and CDR2 YNFKEQ. V was clipped by 4 bases and J by 4 bases; unmatched bases: 4. CDR3 length equals 16 residues. The CDR3 region has the DNA TGTGCCAGCAGCCGCAAGACTAGCGGGAGGTACAATGAGCAGTTCTTC. The encoded protein is CASSRKTSGRYNEQFF.

Of note for this clonotype: At one end, the junction sequence differs from germline, possibly due to a read error. The chain joins TRBV13 to TRBJ1-1; D perhaps matches TRBD1 (6 bases). Germline V gives CDR1 PRHDT, CDR2 FYEKMQ (reference sequence). This CDR3 has 14 residues. CDR3 residues: CASRGTGLNTEASF. DNA for the CDR3: TGTGCCAGCAGGGGAACAGGGCTTAACACTGAAGCTTCCTTT.

This clonotype was observed many times. V gene TRBV7-2 combines with J gene TRBJ1-4; D is ambiguous. Looked up from germline, CDR1 is SGHTA and CDR2 is FQGNSA. The CDR3 is 16 amino acids. Trimming left V 0 bases short and J 4 bases short, with 12 bases between. The CDR3 DNA reads as TGTGCCAGCAGCTTAGCGGGGAGGCAGTTTAATGAAAAACTGTTTTTT. It encodes CASSLAGRQFNEKLFF.